Shown below are 26 T cell receptor beta chains from a single sample sequenced in a study of cytomegalovirus exposure and HLA in healthy donors. Researchers ran the PCR with 60 Vbeta and 13 Jbeta primers. The table came from immunoSEQ multiplex PCR; TCRdb's copy has only in-frame clones and leaves some out. The profile covers some 90,000 clones, with 60% to 75% appearing a single time and roughly 3% taken by the ten largest. Sequenced: PBMCs. The receptors originated from a female donor in good health and CMV-seropositive.

The chain carries TRBV20-1 and TRBJ2-1, with 8 bases that match TRBD1. The ends lost 4 bases at V and 9 bases at J; junction bases unmatched: 2. Germline V lookup: CDR1 DFQATT, CDR2 SNEGSKA (reference sequence). The CDR3 covers 11 residues. CDR3 loop: CSAIDRGEQFF. CDR3 DNA: TGCAGTGCTATTGACAGGGGTGAGCAGTTCTTC.

The chain uses TRBV6-5 and TRBJ1-2; possibly TRBD1 for D (6 bases). From germline, CDR1 is MNHEY and CDR2 SVGAGI. The CDR3 is 13 residues long. V lost 4 bases and J lost 8, with 14 bases in between. As DNA, the CDR3 is TGTGCCAGCAGTTTGGCCCAGGGGCGAGGCTACACCTTC. Amino acids: CASSLAQGRGYTF.

CDR3 residues: CASSLPVGGMVETQYF. In DNA form, the CDR3 reads TGTGCCAGCAGCTTACCCGTGGGGGGGATGGTAGAGACCCAGTACTTC. The gene calls are TRBV7-2 and TRBJ2-5, with 7 positions matching TRBD2. Per the germline V gene, CDR1 is SGHTA and CDR2 is FQGNSA. The CDR3 covers 16 residues. The trim removed 2 bases at V and 4 bases at J, leaving 10 bases unmatched.

The CDR3 region is CASSRTGAAGQPQHF. DNA of the CDR3: TGTGCCAGCAGCCGGACAGGGGCCGCGGGGCAGCCCCAGCATTTT. The chain is built from TRBV7-6 and TRBJ1-5; 9 bases agree with TRBD1. Germline CDR1 reads SGHVS; CDR2 reads FNYEAQ. The V gene end was trimmed by 5 bases and the J gene end by 7 bases; junction bases not matched to a gene: 9. CDR3 length: 15 amino acids.

The chain combines TRBV7-2 with TRBJ1-2; the D is unclear. V lost 0 bases and J lost 3, with 17 bases in between. This CDR3 comprises 17 residues. Germline lookup yields CDR1 SGHTA and CDR2 FQGNSA. The DNA for the CDR3 is TGTGCCAGCAGCTTAGCGCCCAAGCGAGCCGGGGACTATGGCTACACCTTC. Translation: CASSLAPKRAGDYGYTF.

The chain combines TRBV7-9 with TRBJ2-1; 16 bases are a match to TRBD2. Germline V lookup: CDR1 SEHNR, CDR2 FQNEAQ (reference sequence). After removal of 5 bases from V and 0 bases from J, the junction contained 7 bases not matched to a gene. This CDR3 region has 19 residues. The CDR3, as DNA: TGTGCCAGCAGCGTACCGGGACTAGCGGGAGGGATCTCCTACAATGAGCAGTTCTTC. Residues: CASSVPGLAGGISYNEQFF.

The chain is built from TRBV2 and TRBJ2-6, with D tentatively TRBD2 (5 bases). CDR1 and CDR2 (germline): SNHLY, FYNNEI. The CDR3 is made up of 15 amino acids. With 1 base removed from V and 4 bases from J, the gap between germline ends came to 8 bases. CDR3 bases: TGTGCCAGCAGTGAAGATACGGGGGGGGCCAACGTCCTGACTTTC. Encoded protein: CASSEDTGGANVLTF. The full variable domain, in which reference TRBV2 and TRBJ2-6 provide the parts outside the CDR3, is EPEVTQTPSHQVTQMGQEVILRCVPISNHLYFYWYRQILGQKVEFLVSFYNNEISEKSEIFDDQFSVERPDGSNFTLKIRSTKLEDSAMYFCASSEDTGGANVLTFGAGSRLTVL.

This clone was detected only a few times. This sequence joins TRBV15 and TRBJ2-3; TRBD2 agrees at 10 bases. After removal of 5 bases from V and 4 bases from J, the junction contained 9 bases not matched to a gene. CDR3 length equals 16 residues. From germline, CDR1 is LNHNV and CDR2 YYDKDF (reference sequence). DNA of the CDR3: TGTGCCACCAGCGTTACTAGCGGGATTGGTCCAGATACGCAGTATTTT. Encoded protein: CATSVTSGIGPDTQYF. The variable domain in full, with the rest retrieved from reference TRBV15 and TRBJ2-3, is DAMVIQNPRYQVTQFGKPVTLSCSQTLNHNVMYWYQQKSSQAPKLLFHYYDKDFNNEADTPDNFQSRRPNTSFCFLDIRSPGLGDTAMYLCATSVTSGIGPDTQYFGPGTRLTVL.

The rearrangement links TRBV9 to TRBJ1-4; no clear D gene. Trimming pared 4 bases from V and 7 bases from J, leaving 11 bases between. Germline lookup yields CDR1 SGDLS and CDR2 YYNGEE. This CDR3 is built from 13 residues. CDR3 in amino acids: CASSKGGFEKLFF. Here the CDR3 DNA reads TGTGCCAGCAGCAAGGGAGGGTTTGAAAAACTGTTTTTT.

The chain carries TRBV5-6 and TRBJ1-2; no clear D. Trimming took 3 bases from V and 2 from J, leaving 11 bases between them. The CDR3 loop spans 14 amino acids. Germline CDR1 reads SGHDT; CDR2 reads YYEEEE. The CDR3 sequence is CASSSTGGNYGYTF. The CDR3 DNA reads TGTGCCAGCAGCTCCACGGGAGGGAACTATGGCTACACCTTC.

The rearrangement uses TRBV4-1 and TRBJ2-5; 13 nucleotides line up with TRBD2. CDR3 length: 15 residues. V lost 4 bases, J lost 4 bases, and 3 bases stayed unmatched. Germline lookup yields CDR1 MGHRA and CDR2 YSYEKL. CDR3 sequence (DNA): TGCGCCAGCAGCCCCAGACTAGCGGGGGGAGAGACCCAGTACTTC. It translates to CASSPRLAGGETQYF.

This chain joins TRBV18 and TRBJ1-5, with 7 bases matching TRBD1. The CDR3 runs 14 residues. Losses at the gene ends were 4 bases for V and 7 bases for J; bases not matched to a gene: 7. Germline V gives CDR1 KGHSH, CDR2 LQKENI. CDR3 sequence: CASSLTQGSQPQHF. CDR3 bases: TGTGCCAGCTCACTCACACAGGGGAGCCAGCCCCAGCATTTT.

V and J are TRBV4-2 and TRBJ2-2; D may be TRBD2 (6 bases). CDR3 length: 16 residues. Germline V gene sequence: CDR1 LGHNA, CDR2 YNFKEQ. Trimming shortened V by 0 bases and J by 2 bases, and 10 bases separated the two germline ends. The CDR3 reads CASSQEGGINTGELFF. In DNA form, the CDR3 reads TGTGCCAGCAGCCAAGAAGGCGGGATTAACACCGGGGAGCTGTTTTTT.

The chain combines TRBV10-3 with TRBJ1-2; D not certain. The length of the CDR3 is 11 residues. CDR1 is ENHRY and CDR2 is SYGVKD in the germline V gene. The ends were cut back, 7 bases at V and 8 bases at J, with 11 bases in the middle. The CDR3 sequence: CAITEGGGYTF. DNA of the CDR3: TGTGCCATCACTGAAGGAGGCGGCTACACCTTC.

The V call is TRBV7-3, the J call TRBJ1-6; possibly TRBD1 for D (6 bases). Deletions cut 0 bases from V and 10 bases from J, with 13 bases between. This CDR3 comprises 15 residues. The germline gives CDR1 SGHTA, CDR2 FQGTGA. The CDR3 nucleotides read TGTGCCAGCAGCTTAACCGGCAGGGGAGACTCACCCCTCCACTTT. Encoded protein: CASSLTGRGDSPLHF.

The chain uses TRBV15 and TRBJ2-2, with D perhaps TRBD2 (5 bases). Germline lookup yields CDR1 LNHNV and CDR2 YYDKDF (reference sequence). Trimming cost V 5 bases and J 4 bases, with 11 bases left between them. The CDR3 sequence is 14 residues long. CDR3 in DNA: TGTGCCACCAGCCAGGCCCGGGGCACCGGGGAGCTGTTTTTT. It translates to CATSQARGTGELFF.

The J gene is TRBJ2-1, the V gene TRBV7-3, with a possible D match to TRBD2 (5 bases). The V gene's germline CDR1 is SGHTA and CDR2 FQGTGA. CDR3 length: 15 residues. V was clipped by 2 bases and J by 7 bases, with 15 bases between them. CDR3 in amino acids: CASSLEGPIRNEQFF. CDR3 nucleotides: TGTGCCAGCAGCTTAGAGGGCCCCATCCGGAATGAGCAGTTCTTC.

A few counts support this clone. The chain recombines TRBV10-3 with TRBJ1-4; TRBD1 is a possible D gene (5 bases). This CDR3 contains 14 residues. Trimming shortened V by 3 bases and J by 0 bases, and 5 bases separated the two germline ends. Looked up from germline, CDR1 is ENHRY and CDR2 is SYGVKD. Written as DNA, the CDR3 is TGTGCCATCAGTGACAGGGCAACTAATGAAAAACTGTTTTTT. The encoded protein is CAISDRATNEKLFF.

The V gene is TRBV30, the J gene TRBJ2-7; TRBD1 matches at 7 bases. Per the germline V gene, CDR1 is GTSNPN and CDR2 is SVGIG (reference sequence). Trimming at V came to 2 bases and at J to 6 bases, leaving 7 bases not matched to a gene. The CDR3 length is 13 residues. CDR3 amino acids: CAWSRQGLGEQYF. Written as DNA, the CDR3 is TGTGCCTGGAGTCGACAGGGTTTGGGCGAGCAGTACTTC.

This clone was found a few times. The chain joins TRBV5-4 to TRBJ1-1; TRBD1 aligns across 7 bases. Germline values: CDR1 SGHNT, CDR2 YYREEE (reference sequence). The CDR3 has 14 residues. Trimming cost V 0 bases and J 5 bases; bases outside gene matches: 4. In nucleotides, the CDR3 is TGTGCCAGCAGCTTGGCCGCAGGGGGAACTGAAGCTTTCTTT. Protein product: CASSLAAGGTEAFF.

CDR3 amino acids: CASIPGQGGDTQYF. CDR3 nucleotides: TGCGCCAGCATCCCGGGACAGGGGGGTGATACGCAGTATTTT. The V call is TRBV23-1, the J call TRBJ2-3, with 11 bases fitting TRBD1. TRBV23-1 is treated as an ORF (open reading frame) with a function not yet certain. The J segment lost 6 bases and the V segment lost 7 bases, leaving 6 bases of the junction unmatched. The CDR3 length is 14 residues.

This clone was recorded only once. The J gene is TRBJ1-4, the V gene TRBV5-1; 7 bases are shared with TRBD1. CDR1 SGHRS and CDR2 YFSETQ come from the germline V gene. Trimming took 6 bases from V and 5 from J; bases not matched to a gene: 7. The CDR3 is 14 residues long. This CDR3 is CASNRAGGNEKLFF. CDR3 nucleotide sequence: TGCGCCAGCAACCGGGCAGGGGGGAATGAAAAACTGTTTTTT.

The chain links TRBV6-1 to TRBJ1-1; 7 bases map to TRBD1. The CDR3 spans 15 residues. After removal of 5 bases from V and 5 bases from J, the junction contained 11 bases not matched to a gene. Germline V gene lookup returns CDR1 MNHNS and CDR2 SASEGT. The CDR3 sequence is CASSPRSTGVTEAFF. The CDR3 coding sequence is TGTGCCAGCAGTCCACGGTCCACAGGGGTAACTGAAGCTTTCTTT.

The chain recombines TRBV27 with TRBJ2-7; no clear D. CDR3 length: 11 residues. The V gene's germline CDR1 is MNHEY and CDR2 SMNVEV (reference sequence). Trimming took 7 bases from V and 7 from J, leaving 11 bases between them. The CDR3 reads CASIGPREQYF. CDR3 coding DNA: TGTGCCAGCATTGGGCCAAGGGAGCAGTACTTC.

This clone was detected a few times. The rearrangement uses TRBV4-2 and TRBJ2-2; D may be TRBD2 (7 bases). From germline, CDR1 is LGHNA and CDR2 YNFKEQ. V dropped 1 base and J dropped 7 bases, with 13 bases sitting between them. The CDR3 loop spans 15 amino acids. DNA for the CDR3: TGTGCCAGCAGCCAAGGGGAGGGGGGACACGGGGAGCTGTTTTTT. Encoded protein: CASSQGEGGHGELFF.

This clone showed up just a few times. The rearrangement joins TRBV11-2 to TRBJ1-6; D uncertain. The CDR3 contains 12 residues. CDR1 is SGHAT and CDR2 is FQNNGV in the germline V gene. The V end lost 6 bases, the J end lost 9 bases, and 9 bases lay between the germline ends. The CDR3 region is CASSRYPSPLHF. DNA for the CDR3: TGTGCCAGCAGTCGCTACCCTTCACCCCTCCACTTT.